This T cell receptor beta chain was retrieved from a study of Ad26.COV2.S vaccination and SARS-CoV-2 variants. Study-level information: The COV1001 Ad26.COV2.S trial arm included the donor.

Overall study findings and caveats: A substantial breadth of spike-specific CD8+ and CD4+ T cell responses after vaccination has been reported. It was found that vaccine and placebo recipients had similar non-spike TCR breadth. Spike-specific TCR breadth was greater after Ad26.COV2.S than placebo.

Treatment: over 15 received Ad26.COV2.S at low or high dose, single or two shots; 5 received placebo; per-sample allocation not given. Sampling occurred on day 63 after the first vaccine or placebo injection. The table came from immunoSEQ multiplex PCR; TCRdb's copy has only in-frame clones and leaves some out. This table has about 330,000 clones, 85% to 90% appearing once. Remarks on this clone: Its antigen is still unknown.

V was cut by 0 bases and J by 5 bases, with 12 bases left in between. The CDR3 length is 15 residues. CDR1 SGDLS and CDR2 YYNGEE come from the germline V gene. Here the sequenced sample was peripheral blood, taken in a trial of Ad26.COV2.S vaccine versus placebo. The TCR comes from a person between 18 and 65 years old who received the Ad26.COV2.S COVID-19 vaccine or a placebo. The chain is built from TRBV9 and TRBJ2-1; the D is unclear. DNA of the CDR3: TGTGCCAGCAGCGTAGACCGTTCCAAGGACAATGAGCAGTTCTTC. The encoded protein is CASSVDRSKDNEQFF.